A single sample gave rise to the 28 T cell receptor beta chains below, sequenced in a study of T cell responses to AZD1222 COVID-19 vaccine. The assay was immunoSEQ multiplex PCR, and TCRdb's table has in-frame clones only and misses some. This repertoire shows some 130,000 clones, 80% to 90% found once; its top ten account for roughly 8.4%. The sample here was peripheral blood, taken on day 0 of AZD1222 vaccination. The receptors here all came from an adult in good health.

This clone has only one observation. The V gene is TRBV29-1, the J gene TRBJ1-1, with a weak D call TRBD1 (5 bases). V was clipped by 7 bases and J by 4 bases, with 16 bases between them. The V gene's germline CDR1 is SQVTM and CDR2 ANQGSEA. The CDR3 spans 13 residues. CDR3 sequence: CSALGGFVTEAFF. CDR3 DNA: TGCAGCGCCCTGGGGGGTTTTGTCACTGAAGCTTTCTTT.

The CDR3 region has the DNA TGTGCCAGCAGTCGGATCTCCGGCTACACCTTC. This encodes CASSRISGYTF. The chain carries TRBV6-2 or TRBV6-3 and TRBJ1-2; no reliable D call. The germline gives CDR1 MNHEY, CDR2 SVGEGT. The CDR3 runs 11 residues. V lost 5 bases and J 8 bases, leaving 9 bases between the germline ends.

The rearrangement uses TRBV29-1 and TRBJ1-1; a weak D match, TRBD1 (6 bases). The germline gives CDR1 SQVTM, CDR2 ANQGSEA. V shed 3 bases and J shed 3 bases, with 11 bases lying between them. CDR3 length: 13 residues. CDR3 residues: CSVDQGGDTEAFF. CDR3 in DNA: TGCAGCGTTGATCAAGGGGGGGACACTGAAGCTTTCTTT.

The rearrangement joins TRBV29-1 to TRBJ2-3; 8 nucleotides align to TRBD2. CDR1 is SQVTM and CDR2 is ANQGSEA in the germline V gene. The trim removed 3 bases at V and 1 base at J, leaving 0 bases unmatched. CDR3 length: 13 amino acids. CDR3 sequence: CSVERGGTDTQYF. The CDR3, as DNA: TGCAGCGTTGAGCGGGGGGGCACAGATACGCAGTATTTT.

V gene TRBV4-1 combines with J gene TRBJ1-5; D perhaps matches TRBD1 (6 bases). Trimming took off 1 base at V and 4 bases at J, with 11 bases between the two ends. Germline lookup yields CDR1 MGHRA and CDR2 YSYEKL. The CDR3 extends over 15 amino acids. The CDR3 region is CASSQAGTPNQPQHF. The CDR3 nucleotides are TGCGCCAGCAGCCAAGCCGGGACACCAAATCAGCCCCAGCATTTT.

This clone was detected only once. The chain carries TRBV29-1 and TRBJ1-1; D is ambiguous. CDR3 length equals 14 residues. V lost 1 base to trimming and J lost 0 bases, with 9 bases between them. Germline V gene lookup returns CDR1 SQVTM and CDR2 ANQGSEA. CDR3 DNA sequence: TGCAGCGTTGAAGGGTTACGGTTGAACACTGAAGCTTTCTTT. The encoded protein is CSVEGLRLNTEAFF.

CDR3: CASSSYRDGARLHF. As DNA, the CDR3 is TGTGCCAGCAGCTCATACCGGGACGGAGCCCGATTGCATTTT. The chain uses TRBV7-2 and TRBJ1-5, with D tentatively TRBD1 (5 bases). V was trimmed by 4 bases and J by 15 bases, leaving 22 bases between them. The CDR3 loop spans 14 amino acids. CDR1 and CDR2 (germline): SGHTA, FQGNSA.

The chain uses TRBV2 and TRBJ1-1; D ambiguous. The CDR3 has 13 residues. V shed 6 bases and J shed 5 bases, with 13 bases lying between them. From germline, CDR1 is SNHLY and CDR2 FYNNEI. The CDR3 sequence: CASRPSLFTEAFF. The CDR3 DNA sequence: TGTGCCAGCAGACCCAGTCTGTTTACTGAAGCTTTCTTT.

This chain uses TRBV29-1 with TRBJ2-7, with 9 bases matching TRBD2. CDR3 size: 15 residues. Germline trimming cut 1 base from V and 4 bases from J; bases unmatched to any gene: 8. Germline V lookup: CDR1 SQVTM, CDR2 ANQGSEA. CDR3 loop: CSVEGTASGDYEQYF. The CDR3 DNA is TGCAGCGTTGAAGGAACGGCTAGCGGGGATTACGAGCAGTACTTC.

This clone showed up just a few times. The chain employs TRBV3-1 (or the pseudogene TRBV3-2) and TRBJ1-3; D is perhaps TRBD1 (5 bases). The CDR3 contains 13 residues. The germline V and J ends were trimmed by 3 bases and 9 bases, with 12 bases remaining between them. The germline V gene has CDR1 LGHDT and CDR2 YNNKEL (reference sequence). This chain's CDR3 is CASSHQGGATIYF. The CDR3 DNA follows: TGTGCCAGCAGCCATCAGGGAGGAGCCACCATATATTTT.

The genes are TRBV5-6 and TRBJ1-2; D may be TRBD1 (5 bases). The CDR3 consists of 14 residues. Trimming took 0 bases from V and 4 from J, leaving 10 bases between them. CDR1 is SGHDT, CDR2 YYEEEE, per germline. The CDR3 spells CASSLGQFGYGYTF. In DNA, the CDR3 is TGTGCCAGCAGCTTGGGACAGTTCGGCTATGGCTACACCTTC.

The chain couples TRBV30 to TRBJ2-1, with a weak D call TRBD1 (6 bases). The ends were cut back, 5 bases at V and 10 bases at J, with 12 bases in the middle. From germline, CDR1 is GTSNPN and CDR2 SVGIG (reference sequence). This CDR3 spans 11 amino acids. CDR3 residues: CAWGGFIEQFF. In DNA, the CDR3 is TGTGCCTGGGGGGGCTTTATAGAGCAGTTCTTC.

J is TRBJ1-6 and V is TRBV5-4; D gene uncertain. CDR1 SGHNT and CDR2 YYREEE come from the germline V gene (reference sequence). The CDR3 consists of 14 residues. Trimming pared 0 bases from V and 7 bases from J, leaving 8 bases between. CDR3 protein: CASSLDLGNSPLHF. The CDR3 DNA sequence: TGTGCCAGCAGCTTGGACCTGGGGAATTCACCCCTCCACTTT.

This clone was detected a few times. The rearrangement joins TRBV10-1 to TRBJ2-7; no reliable D call. The CDR3 runs 13 residues. The V gene's germline CDR1 is WNHNN and CDR2 SYGVQD (reference sequence). Trimming took off 4 bases at V and 6 bases at J, with 13 bases between the two ends. The CDR3 DNA reads as TGCGCCAGCAGTGGCCGGGTCGAGTCCGAGCAGTACTTC. It yields the protein CASSGRVESEQYF.

This chain uses TRBV15 with TRBJ1-2; weak D call: TRBD1 (5 bases). Trimming removed 5 bases at V and 5 bases at J, with 12 bases between. The CDR3 has 13 amino acids. Per germline, CDR1 LNHNV and CDR2 YYDKDF (reference sequence). The CDR3 region is CATSPDGGYGYTF. In DNA, the CDR3 is TGTGCCACCAGCCCGGACGGGGGTTATGGCTACACCTTC.

The chain couples TRBV9 to TRBJ2-3; TRBD1 matches at 9 bases. CDR1 and CDR2 (germline): SGDLS, YYNGEE. The V and J ends lost 0 bases and 2 bases, in that order; junction bases with no gene match: 4. The CDR3 is 16 residues long. CDR3 amino acids: CASSVVGTGNTDTQYF. The CDR3 bases are TGTGCCAGCAGCGTAGTGGGGACAGGGAACACAGATACGCAGTATTTT.

V gene TRBV7-6 combines with J gene TRBJ1-6; 8 nucleotides line up with TRBD1. The CDR3 runs to 16 residues. Germline CDR1 and CDR2: SGHVS and FNYEAQ. Trimming took 5 bases from V and 4 from J; bases not matched to a gene: 7. The CDR3 DNA is TGTGCCAGCAGCCCCGGACAGGGAGGGTATAATTCACCCCTCCACTTT. Residues: CASSPGQGGYNSPLHF.

The CDR3 DNA sequence: TGTGCCAGCAGTTCGCAAGGCCGGGGGCACACTGAAGCTTTCTTT. Protein sequence: CASSSQGRGHTEAFF. The chain has TRBV6-5 and TRBJ1-1; possibly TRBD1 for D (6 bases). The length of the CDR3 is 15 residues. Germline loops: CDR1 MNHEY, CDR2 SVGAGI. The V end lost 4 bases, the J end lost 3 bases, and 15 bases lay between the germline ends.

This clone was observed once. The V gene is TRBV28, the J gene TRBJ1-5, with D perhaps TRBD1 (6 bases). Looked up from germline, CDR1 is MDHEN and CDR2 is SYDVKM. Trimming took 6 bases from V and 5 from J, leaving 14 bases between them. CDR3 length: 14 residues. CDR3 sequence (DNA): TGTGCCAGCAGGAAGGGGGGGTCCCATCAGCCCCAGCATTTT. Residues: CASRKGGSHQPQHF.

The J gene is TRBJ2-2, the V gene TRBV27, with D unclear. The ends were cut back, 6 bases at V and 8 bases at J, with 10 bases in the middle. Germline-derived CDR1 and CDR2 are MNHEY and SMNVEV (reference sequence). The CDR3 contains 12 residues. The chain's CDR3 is CASSLLAGELFF. Written as DNA, the CDR3 is TGTGCCAGCAGCCTGCTTGCGGGGGAGCTGTTTTTT.

The genes are TRBV21-1 and TRBJ2-7; the table's D gene call, TRBD2, was not cross checked with the DNA. TRBV21-1 is marked as a pseudogene. The CDR3 runs to 14 residues. The CDR3 protein is CASSKTGVYYEQYF. The CDR3 DNA reads as TGTGCCAGCAGCAAAACCGGGGTCTACTACGAGCAGTACTTC.

This clone was detected only once. This sequence joins TRBV5-6 and TRBJ1-6, with a possible D match to TRBD1 (5 bases). This CDR3 has 16 residues. V gave up 4 bases and J gave up 5 bases, with 16 bases separating them. Germline loops: CDR1 SGHDT, CDR2 YYEEEE. The CDR3 nucleotides are TGTGCCAGCAGCGATACCGGGACGGTCAATAATTCACCCCTCCACTTT. It yields the protein CASSDTGTVNNSPLHF.

The rearrangement joins TRBV6-5 to TRBJ2-5; 12 bases line up with TRBD2. The germline V gene has CDR1 MNHEY and CDR2 SVGAGI. V trimming: 2 bases; J trimming: 4 bases; junction bases outside the gene matches: 5. CDR3 size: 16 residues. CDR3 sequence reads: CASSYRILAGGETQYF. The CDR3 region has the DNA TGTGCCAGCAGTTACCGAATACTAGCGGGAGGAGAGACCCAGTACTTC.

V and J are TRBV6-5 and TRBJ2-5, with TRBD2 matching over 11 bases. V lost 0 bases, J lost 5 bases, and 5 bases stayed unmatched. The length of the CDR3 is 16 residues. Germline V lookup: CDR1 MNHEY, CDR2 SVGAGI. The CDR3 loop reads CASSYSSSGRTETQYF. CDR3 DNA sequence: TGTGCCAGCAGTTACTCGTCTAGCGGGAGGACCGAGACCCAGTACTTC.

In its sample, this clone was seen a few times. The chain links TRBV19 to TRBJ2-1; maybe TRBD1 (6 bases). The ends were cut back, 3 bases at V and 3 bases at J, with 9 bases in the middle. Germline V gene data show CDR1 as LNHDA and CDR2 as SQIVND (reference sequence). The CDR3 has 14 residues. CDR3 sequence (DNA): TGTGCCAGTAGTATGGGGGCGGACTACAATGAGCAGTTCTTC. This gives the protein CASSMGADYNEQFF.

This clone was detected only a few times. V is TRBV27 and J is TRBJ1-2; D possibly corresponds to TRBD1 (6 bases). V was pared by 2 bases and J by 5 bases, with 15 bases between. The CDR3 has 15 residues. Per germline, CDR1 MNHEY and CDR2 SMNVEV (reference sequence). The CDR3 nucleotides are TGTGCCAGCAGTTTAACCCGCCTAGGGGGGTATGGCTACACCTTC. Its translation: CASSLTRLGGYGYTF.

The gene calls are TRBV5-6 and TRBJ2-4; D not certain. Germline V gives CDR1 SGHDT, CDR2 YYEEEE. The V end was cut by 4 bases, the J end by 0 bases, with 11 bases between. CDR3 size: 15 residues. The CDR3 DNA sequence: TGTGCCAGCAGCGACGGGCCTTTAGCCAAAAACATTCAGTACTTC. This codes for CASSDGPLAKNIQYF.

The gene calls are TRBV10-3 and TRBJ2-2; weak D call: TRBD1 (5 bases). Germline V gene lookup returns CDR1 ENHRY and CDR2 SYGVKD. The CDR3 contains 15 residues. V shed 1 base and J shed 1 base, with 7 bases lying between them. CDR3 sequence (DNA): TGTGCCATCAGTGAGTGGACATTGAACACCGGGGAGCTGTTTTTT. This translates into CAISEWTLNTGELFF.